The sequence of this T cell receptor beta chain was determined in a study of T-cell reconstitution after alpha-beta-depleted transplantation in children (TCRdb year 2016). About the full investigation: T-cell immune reconstitution after TCRalphabeta/CD19-depleted allogeneic hematopoietic cell transplantation in children was quantitatively tracked in the study by means of TCR repertoire profiling. The full study reports these points: The apparently early recovery of alphabetaT-cell counts about two months after transplant reportedly depended on only several hundred rapidly expanded clones that came from non-depleted graft cells. Over subsequent months, a decline in hyperexpanded clone frequencies was noted, and after one year, T-cell counts and TCRbeta diversity were mostly ascribed to newly produced T cells. The high TCRbeta diversity at day 60 in some patients was ascribed to recipient T cells and intrathymic progenitors that had survived conditioning.

Counted from cysteine to phenylalanine, this CDR3 has 15 amino acids. The CDR3 DNA has 45 bases and is translated from base 1. Relative to germline, V is 0 bases shorter and J is 2 bases shorter, with 9 bases between their ends. CDR1 SGHDT and CDR2 YYEEEE are derived from the germline V gene. The intended sense of this specimen's treatment or condition label: allogeneic hematopoietic cell transplantation with graft depleted of TCRalphabeta T cells and CD19 B cells. Transplant recipients were children who received TCRalphabeta/CD19-depleted allogeneic hematopoietic cell grafts. This clonotype was seen ten or more times. The target of this receptor is not known. Within one base of it there is no much larger clone, and no base qualities were kept. Preparation of the library involved PCR. TCRdb shows the sequencer as Illumina HiSeq 2500. TCR library preparation used molecular barcoding, with unique molecular identifiers applied to normalize quantification of the TCRbeta repertoire. The public reads were reprocessed in TCRdb via fastp at Q25 and MiXCR, keeping in-frame beta chains. Every distinct CDR3 protein forms one entry, paired with its most common genes and DNA. The sample contains fewer than 550,000 distinct CDR3 sequences, over 9.5% of them found a single time. The biggest ten clones account for 2% to 2.5% of the sample.

The sequence is built from TRBV5-6 and TRBJ2-1, with TRBD1 perhaps the D gene, on 5 matching bases. Sample: PBMCs, taken before TCRalphabeta/CD19-depleted stem cell transplant. The sequence came from a child aged 2 to 9 with inherited bone marrow failure, due to receive a stem cell transplant. CDR3 loop: CASSLGAGTYNEQFF. The bases read TGTGCCAGCAGCTTGGGGGCAGGGACCTACAATGAGCAGTTCTTC.